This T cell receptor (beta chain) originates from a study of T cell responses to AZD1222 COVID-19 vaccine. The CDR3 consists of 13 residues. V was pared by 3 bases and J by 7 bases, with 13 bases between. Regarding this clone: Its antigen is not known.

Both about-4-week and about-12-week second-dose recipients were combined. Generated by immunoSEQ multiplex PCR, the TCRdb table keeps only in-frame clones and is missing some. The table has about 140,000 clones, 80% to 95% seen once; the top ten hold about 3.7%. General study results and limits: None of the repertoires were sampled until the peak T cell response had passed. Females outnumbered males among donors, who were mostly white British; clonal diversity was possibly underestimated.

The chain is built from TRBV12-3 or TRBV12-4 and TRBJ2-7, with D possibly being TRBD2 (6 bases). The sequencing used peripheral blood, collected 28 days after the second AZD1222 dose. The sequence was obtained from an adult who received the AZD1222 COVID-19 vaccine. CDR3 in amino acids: CASSLVQEGEQYF. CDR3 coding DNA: TGTGCCAGCAGTTTGGTACAGGAGGGAGAGCAGTACTTC.